One and the same sample provided the 18 T cell receptor beta chains below, sequenced in a study of T cell repertoires in aging, cancer and after chemotherapy. TRB rearrangements spanning V, D and J were amplified using mixed TRB-A/B primers. Each CDR3 protein is one row after TCRdb ran MiXCR on the multiplex PCR reads. The top ten hold roughly a tenth of the sample, which has around 12,000 distinct CDR3 sequences, less than 30% seen once. The template was genomic DNA from peripheral blood, not RNA. The specimen sequenced was blood. Receptors originate from a human donor with a blood cancer.

This clonotype is classed as medium-sized (0.01 to 0.1%). The rearrangement uses TRBV30 and TRBJ1-3, with no clear D. V gave up 5 bases and J gave up 8 bases, with 10 bases separating them. Germline V lookup: CDR1 GTSNPN, CDR2 SVGIG (reference sequence). CDR3 size: 11 residues. The CDR3 DNA reads as TGTGCCTGGGGAGAGGGTGACACCATATATTTT. Its translation: CAWGEGDTIYF.

With regard to this clonotype: A read error is possible here, since a much larger clone lies one base away. The rearrangement links TRBV6-1 to TRBJ2-7, with 8 bases identical to TRBD1. The V gene's germline CDR1 is MNHNS and CDR2 SASEGT. The CDR3 length is 14 residues. J gave up 0 bases and V 5 bases, and 3 bases lay outside the gene matches. In DNA, the CDR3 is TGTGCCAGCAGTCAGGACAGGGCCTCCTACGAGCAGTACTTC. Translating it yields CASSQDRASYEQYF.

This clonotype is termed medium-sized. The chain couples TRBV15 to TRBJ2-1; 14 nucleotides match TRBD2. The germline gives CDR1 LNHNV, CDR2 YYDKDF (reference sequence). J gave up 5 bases and V 2 bases, and 2 bases lay outside the gene matches. This CDR3 is 16 amino acids long. The CDR3 loop reads CATSRRGLAGDNEQFF. The CDR3 region has the DNA TGTGCCACCAGCAGAAGGGGACTAGCGGGAGACAATGAGCAGTTCTTC.

This clonotype has a count of ten or more. The chain joins TRBV6-1 to TRBJ2-5; possibly TRBD1 or TRBD2 for D (5 bases each). The CDR3 is 14 residues long. Germline V gene lookup returns CDR1 MNHNS and CDR2 SASEGT. Deletions cut 6 bases from V and 4 bases from J, with 15 bases between. DNA of the CDR3: TGTGCCAGCAGGAGGGACCCCGGTGGAGAGACCCAGTACTTC. This codes for CASRRDPGGETQYF.

The genes are TRBV6-5 and TRBJ2-1; 16 positions match TRBD2. Germline V CDR1 and CDR2: MNHEY, SVGAGI. The trim removed 1 base at V and 7 bases at J, leaving 1 base unmatched. The CDR3 consists of 16 residues. The CDR3 loop is CASSYLGLAGGNEQFF. Written as DNA, the CDR3 is TGTGCCAGCAGTTACTTGGGACTAGCGGGGGGGAATGAGCAGTTCTTC.

This rearrangement joins TRBV7-9 to TRBJ2-1; 9 nucleotides align to TRBD2. Looked up from germline, CDR1 is SEHNR and CDR2 is FQNEAQ (reference sequence). The CDR3 consists of 13 residues. V was pared by 8 bases and J by 13 bases, with 12 bases of the junction left unmatched. CDR3 protein: CASVPGIGTSQFF. As DNA, the CDR3 is TGTGCCAGCGTACCTGGTATTGGGACTAGCCAGTTCTTC.

The rearrangement links TRBV5-4 to TRBJ2-2; 12 bases are a match to TRBD1. This CDR3 comprises 17 residues. The V gene's germline CDR1 is SGHNT and CDR2 YYREEE (reference sequence). V shed 2 bases and J 6 bases; nucleotides not matched to a gene: 8. The CDR3 nucleotides read TGTGCCAGCAGCTTTCCCAGGGACAGGGGGCGATCCGGGGAGCTGTTTTTT. It encodes CASSFPRDRGRSGELFF.

This clonotype came up once. The chain couples TRBV5-6 to TRBJ2-7, with TRBD2 identical over 14 bases. CDR1 and CDR2 from the germline V gene are SGHDT and YYEEEE. V was clipped by 4 bases and J by 2 bases; unmatched bases: 5. The CDR3 runs to 16 residues. The CDR3 region is CASSAGLAGATYEQYF. Written as DNA, the CDR3 is TGTGCCAGCAGCGCGGGACTAGCGGGGGCGACCTACGAGCAGTACTTC.

The gene calls are TRBV12-3 or TRBV12-4 and TRBJ2-1, with 8 nucleotides matching TRBD2. With V trimmed by 6 bases and J by 4 bases, 8 bases remained unmatched. CDR3 size: 15 residues. CDR3 residues: CASRGAGGLYNEQFF. For the CDR3, the DNA is TGTGCCAGCAGGGGGGCGGGGGGCCTATACAATGAGCAGTTCTTC.

The table lists this clonotype with a few counts. J is TRBJ2-4 and V is TRBV27; D may match TRBD1 or TRBD2 (5 bases each). Germline CDR1 reads MNHEY; CDR2 reads SMNVEV (reference sequence). The CDR3 loop spans 14 amino acids. The V end lost 5 bases, the J end lost 4 bases, and 12 bases lay between the germline ends. The CDR3 protein is CASSPGTGKNIQYF. DNA of the CDR3: TGTGCCAGCAGTCCCGGGACGGGGAAAAACATTCAGTACTTC.

This clonotype is medium-sized. CDR3 sequence (DNA): TGTGCCAGCAGTGAAACAGGGTTCCACTCTGGAAACACCATATATTTT. It translates to CASSETGFHSGNTIYF. The chain joins TRBV6-5 to TRBJ1-3; maybe TRBD1 (6 bases). In germline, CDR1 is MNHEY, CDR2 SVGAGI. The CDR3 loop spans 16 amino acids. With 5 bases removed from V and 0 bases from J, the gap between germline ends came to 14 bases.

The chain combines TRBV29-1 with TRBJ2-2, with 10 bases lining up with TRBD1. This CDR3 is built from 14 residues. J was trimmed by 4 bases and V by 4 bases; bases with no gene match: 3. Germline-derived CDR1 and CDR2 are SQVTM and ANQGSEA. The CDR3 here is CSVVRDRGTGELFF. CDR3 in DNA: TGCAGCGTTGTCCGGGACAGGGGCACCGGGGAGCTGTTTTTT.

By share of the sample, this clonotype is medium-sized. The chain joins TRBV18 to TRBJ2-1; 9 nucleotides align to TRBD1. After removal of 7 bases from V and 9 bases from J, the junction contained 10 bases not matched to a gene. CDR1 is KGHSH, CDR2 LQKENI, per germline. The CDR3 is 14 residues long. Written as DNA, the CDR3 is TGTGCCAGCTTGGACACCGGGACAGGGACTGAGCAGTTCTTC. Translating gives CASLDTGTGTEQFF.

The chain combines TRBV11-1 with TRBJ2-7; D not certain. Deletions cut 11 bases from V and 3 bases from J, with 11 bases between. The germline gives CDR1 SGHAT, CDR2 FQDESV (reference sequence). This CDR3 is built from 11 residues. Written as DNA, the CDR3 is TGTGCCTCGAGAAGAGGCTACGAGCAGTACGTC. Translated: CASRRGYEQYV.

This clonotype is medium-sized within its sample. This CDR3 is CSVGGIQGTMYGYTF. CDR3 DNA: TGCAGCGTAGGAGGGATCCAGGGAACTATGTATGGCTACACCTTC. The chain is built from TRBV29-1 and TRBJ1-2, with D perhaps matching TRBD1 (5 bases). Germline V gene sequence: CDR1 SQVTM, CDR2 ANQGSEA. The CDR3 sequence is 15 residues long. The V gene lost 6 bases and the J gene lost 5 bases, with 22 bases spanning the gap.

This clonotype was detected only a few times. The chain combines TRBV6-2 or TRBV6-3 with TRBJ2-7; 7 bases align to TRBD1. Germline V gene lookup returns CDR1 MNHEY and CDR2 SVGEGT. The CDR3 is 20 amino acids. The trim removed 0 bases at V and 2 bases at J, leaving 19 bases unmatched. CDR3 sequence: CASSYSSRQGGRTSTYEQYF. CDR3 nucleotides: TGTGCCAGCAGTTACTCGAGTCGACAGGGTGGACGTACGTCGACCTACGAGCAGTACTTC.

This clonotype was recorded a few times. The gene calls are TRBV6-2 or TRBV6-3 and TRBJ2-5; perhaps TRBD2 as D (5 bases). The V gene's germline CDR1 is MNHEY and CDR2 SVGEGT. The CDR3 is made up of 17 amino acids. V was pared by 5 bases and J by 5 bases, with 24 bases between. CDR3 sequence (DNA): TGTGCCAGCAGTACGCGGCCTCGCGAGGGCAGCCAGGAGACCCAGTACTTC. It encodes CASSTRPREGSQETQYF.

The gene calls are TRBV27 and TRBJ1-2, with unresolved D. The V end lost 6 bases, the J end lost 2 bases, and 16 bases lay between the germline ends. This CDR3 comprises 15 residues. Germline CDR1 reads MNHEY; CDR2 reads SMNVEV (reference sequence). The CDR3 DNA sequence: TGTGCCAGCAGGACATTTTTACGGGAAAACTATGGCTACACCTTC. This sequence encodes CASRTFLRENYGYTF.